The 30 T cell receptor beta chains listed next were all sequenced from one sample in a study of blood T cell repertoires in COVID-19. The assay was immunoSEQ multiplex PCR, and TCRdb's table has in-frame clones only and misses some. The repertoire holds about 180,000 clones, with over 75% as singletons. Sequencing was performed on peripheral blood. The receptor set was obtained from a man in his 70s with active or convalescent COVID-19.

This chain joins TRBV4-2 and TRBJ2-3; maybe TRBD2 (5 bases). Deletions cut 7 bases from V and 0 bases from J, with 11 bases between. This CDR3 spans 14 amino acids. Germline V lookup: CDR1 LGHNA, CDR2 YNFKEQ. DNA for the CDR3: TGTGCCAGCAAAGGCGGGCTTAGCACAGATACGCAGTATTTT. Its protein is CASKGGLSTDTQYF.

The V call is TRBV6-5, the J call TRBJ1-3, with a possible D match to TRBD1 (5 bases). The CDR3 is made up of 15 amino acids. The V end was cut by 0 bases, the J end by 2 bases, with 8 bases between. Germline loops: CDR1 MNHEY, CDR2 SVGAGI. The CDR3 coding sequence is TGTGCCAGCAGTTACTCGACAGATACTGGAAACACCATATATTTT. Translated: CASSYSTDTGNTIYF.

In its sample, this clone was seen many times. This chain joins TRBV6-1 and TRBJ1-1; the D gene is possibly TRBD1 (5 bases). The germline CDR1 and CDR2 sequences are MNHNS and SASEGT. This CDR3 has 14 residues. V gave up 3 bases and J gave up 4 bases, with 12 bases separating them. The CDR3: CASSDGQGITEAFF. The CDR3 bases are TGTGCCAGCAGTGATGGCCAGGGTATCACTGAAGCTTTCTTT.

The J gene is TRBJ2-7, the V gene TRBV5-1, with TRBD2 identical over 16 bases. Trimming took 2 bases from V and 6 from J; bases not matched to a gene: 14. This CDR3 contains 19 residues. Germline CDR1 and CDR2: SGHRS and YFSETQ. The CDR3 sequence: CASSFTGTSGRASSAEQYF. DNA for the CDR3: TGCGCCAGCAGCTTTACCGGGACTAGCGGGAGGGCCTCCTCGGCCGAGCAGTACTTC.

The V and J genes are TRBV19 and TRBJ1-4; perhaps TRBD1 as D (5 bases). The CDR3 contains 13 residues. Between the trimmed V and J ends, which lost 10 bases and 3 bases, there was a span of 12 bases. Germline V CDR1 and CDR2: LNHDA, SQIVND (reference sequence). The CDR3 nucleotides are TGTGCCACCCGCAGACAGTCTAATGAAAAACTGTTTTTT. It encodes CATRRQSNEKLFF.

This chain connects TRBV2 to TRBJ2-3, with D perhaps TRBD2 (5 bases). This CDR3 contains 16 residues. Germline CDR1 SNHLY, CDR2 FYNNEI. V lost 5 bases, J lost 0 bases, and 15 bases lay in between. CDR3 bases: TGTGCCAGCAGTACTTTAGCGTTTTCTAGCACAGATACGCAGTATTTT. This encodes CASSTLAFSSTDTQYF.

V and J are TRBV6-5 and TRBJ2-7; no clear D gene. Germline V gene lookup returns CDR1 MNHEY and CDR2 SVGAGI. The CDR3 spans 12 residues. Trimming stripped 2 bases from V and 6 bases from J, with 8 bases between. The CDR3 sequence is CASSYPLSEQYF. DNA for the CDR3: TGTGCCAGCAGTTACCCATTGAGCGAGCAGTACTTC.

The V gene is TRBV6-5, the J gene TRBJ2-7; D is uncertain. Trimming took 6 bases from V and 6 from J, leaving 12 bases between them. The CDR3 has 12 amino acids. The germline V gene has CDR1 MNHEY and CDR2 SVGAGI. For the CDR3, the DNA is TGTGCCAGCAGCGGCGCGACATTCGAGCAGTACTTC. Protein: CASSGATFEQYF.

V gene TRBV7-9 combines with J gene TRBJ2-5; D ambiguous. The CDR3 contains 17 residues. Germline V gene sequence: CDR1 SEHNR, CDR2 FQNEAQ (reference sequence). V was pared by 1 base and J by 5 bases, with 20 bases between. CDR3 region: CASSLGGVSLVEETQYF. Here the CDR3 DNA reads TGTGCCAGCAGCTTAGGCGGTGTCAGCCTGGTGGAGGAGACCCAGTACTTC.

This clone has more than one count but fewer than ten. This sequence joins TRBV5-8 and TRBJ2-1; 7 bases fit TRBD2. The ends lost 1 base at V and 10 bases at J; junction bases unmatched: 2. In germline, CDR1 is SGHTS, CDR2 YDEGEE. This CDR3 is built from 12 residues. The CDR3 DNA follows: TGTGCCAGCAGCTTGCCACTAGCGGAGCAGTTCTTC. It yields the protein CASSLPLAEQFF.

This clone was counted a few times. V usage is TRBV11-2 and J usage is TRBJ2-4; 7 bases agree with TRBD2. Losses at the gene ends were 5 bases for V and 8 bases for J; bases not matched to a gene: 18. This CDR3 spans 17 amino acids. Per germline, CDR1 SGHAT and CDR2 FQNNGV. In nucleotides, the CDR3 is TGTGCCAGCAGCCTTTCGGAGGGAGGGCCCGCCGGGGACATTCAGTACTTC. It is translated as CASSLSEGGPAGDIQYF. The full variable domain, rest sourced from reference TRBV11-2 and TRBJ2-4, is EAGVAQSPRYKIIEKRQSVAFWCNPISGHATLYWYQQILGQGPKLLIQFQNNGVVDDSQLPKDRFSAERLKGVDSTLKIQPAKLEDSAVYLCASSLSEGGPAGDIQYFGAGTRLSVL.

This clone appeared once. The chain is built from TRBV10-3 and TRBJ2-1, with a possible D match to TRBD2 (7 bases). The CDR3 length is 18 residues. V lost 4 bases and J lost 7, with 26 bases in between. Germline-derived CDR1 and CDR2 are ENHRY and SYGVKD. The CDR3 here is CAISGMGGGVFIGNEQFF. The CDR3 nucleotides are TGTGCCATCAGTGGAATGGGGGGGGGCGTTTTTATCGGTAATGAGCAGTTCTTC.

A single count supports this clone. The rearrangement joins TRBV6-6 to TRBJ2-7, with D hard to call. V gave up 0 bases and J gave up 3 bases, with 9 bases separating them. The CDR3 spans 14 residues. Germline CDR1 MNHNY, CDR2 SVGAGI (reference sequence). The CDR3 spells CASSYSLTNYEQYF. The CDR3 region has the DNA TGTGCCAGCAGTTACTCTCTGACAAACTACGAGCAGTACTTC.

Notes on this clone: In the same sample, other DNA sequences code for this CDR3. The gene calls are TRBV7-8 and TRBJ2-7; a weak D match, TRBD1 (5 bases). Trimming took off 3 bases at V and 0 bases at J, with 12 bases between the two ends. The CDR3 has 15 amino acids. Germline assignment: CDR1 SGHVS and CDR2 FQNEAQ. As DNA, the CDR3 is TGTGCCAGCAGCTTGTTCCAGGGTCCCTCCTACGAGCAGTACTTC. Translation gives CASSLFQGPSYEQYF.

The chain links TRBV10-2 to TRBJ1-5; 8 nucleotides match TRBD1. The V gene end was trimmed by 8 bases and the J gene end by 1 base; junction bases not matched to a gene: 7. Germline CDR1 WSHSY, CDR2 SAAADI. CDR3 length equals 15 residues. DNA for the CDR3: TGCGCCAGCGGCGGACAGGGAGGGAGCAATCAGCCCCAGCATTTT. It yields the protein CASGGQGGSNQPQHF.

The CDR3 DNA follows: TGTGCCAGCAGCTTATTAGATCAGCCCCAGCATTTT. Its protein is CASSLLDQPQHF. The chain employs TRBV5-8 and TRBJ1-5; D is unresolved. CDR1 is SGHTS, CDR2 YDEGEE, per germline. The CDR3 has 12 amino acids. V shed 2 bases and J shed 5 bases, with 5 bases lying between them.

The chain links TRBV2 to TRBJ1-1; D is undetermined. Germline V gene sequence: CDR1 SNHLY, CDR2 FYNNEI. V lost 6 bases, J lost 3 bases, and 14 bases lay in between. The CDR3 consists of 14 residues. CDR3 sequence reads: CASRMGGSHTEAFF. The CDR3 DNA is TGTGCCAGCAGGATGGGAGGCAGCCACACTGAAGCTTTCTTT.

This rearrangement joins TRBV3-1 (or the pseudogene TRBV3-2) to TRBJ1-1; no clear D. Germline assignment: CDR1 LGHDT and CDR2 YNNKEL (reference sequence). V dropped 0 bases and J dropped 7 bases, with 9 bases sitting between them. The CDR3 is 13 residues long. The CDR3 region has the DNA TGTGCCAGCAGCCAAGACAGACATGGTGAAGCTTTCTTT. The encoded protein is CASSQDRHGEAFF.

The V and J genes are TRBV5-1 and TRBJ1-2, with D tentatively TRBD1 (6 bases). CDR1 is SGHRS and CDR2 is YFSETQ in the germline V gene. The CDR3 totals 13 residues. Trimming took 3 bases from V and 4 from J, leaving 10 bases between them. The DNA for the CDR3 is TGCGCCAGCAGCTACGGACAGTCCTATGGCTACACCTTC. Encoded protein: CASSYGQSYGYTF. Full variable domain (rest looked up from reference TRBV5-1 and TRBJ1-2): KAGVTQTPRYLIKTRGQQVTLSCSPISGHRSVSWYQQTPGQGLQFLFEYFSETQRNKGNFPGRFSGRQFSNSRSEMNVSTLELGDSALYLCASSYGQSYGYTFGSGTRLTVV.

The chain employs TRBV27 and TRBJ2-7; 7 positions agree with TRBD1. The germline V gene has CDR1 MNHEY and CDR2 SMNVEV (reference sequence). This CDR3 comprises 15 residues. Trimming removed 3 bases from V and 2 bases from J; junction bases left unmatched: 7. This CDR3 reads CASSFESGQTYEQYF. Written as DNA, the CDR3 is TGTGCCAGCAGTTTCGAGTCGGGACAGACCTACGAGCAGTACTTC.

This chain joins TRBV5-1 and TRBJ2-5, with D tentatively TRBD2 (5 bases). With 1 base removed from V and 3 bases from J, the gap between germline ends came to 13 bases. This CDR3 has 15 residues. CDR1 SGHRS and CDR2 YFSETQ come from the germline V gene. The CDR3 bases are TGCGCCAGCAGCTTGTGGGAGAGAGCGGAAGAGACCCAGTACTTC. It codes for CASSLWERAEETQYF.

The chain joins TRBV19 to TRBJ2-1, with 8 nucleotides matching TRBD2. CDR1 and CDR2 (germline): LNHDA, SQIVND (reference sequence). CDR3 size: 13 residues. Trimming cost V 7 bases and J 8 bases; bases outside gene matches: 7. Here the CDR3 reads CASTPPGGDEQFF. CDR3 in DNA: TGTGCCAGTACCCCTCCGGGGGGGGATGAGCAGTTCTTC.

The V gene is TRBV4-1, the J gene TRBJ2-7, with 12 bases lining up with TRBD2. CDR3 size: 16 residues. Germline V CDR1 and CDR2: MGHRA, YSYEKL. J was trimmed by 4 bases and V by 4 bases; bases with no gene match: 8. The CDR3 reads CASSRLLAGGPYEQYF. The CDR3, as DNA: TGCGCCAGCAGCCGTCTGCTAGCGGGAGGGCCTTACGAGCAGTACTTC.

V is TRBV6-4 and J is TRBJ1-4, with 7 positions matching TRBD1. Trimming took 4 bases from V and 5 from J; bases not matched to a gene: 1. The CDR3 runs to 13 residues. Germline CDR1 is MRHNA and CDR2 is SNTAGT. CDR3 sequence reads: CASSVQGNEKLFF. DNA of the CDR3: TGTGCCAGCAGTGTACAGGGGAATGAAAAACTGTTTTTT.

A single count supports this clone. The J gene is TRBJ2-7, the V gene TRBV29-1; 9 bases match TRBD2. V gave up 3 bases and J gave up 5 bases; unmatched junction bases: 11. Germline CDR1 is SQVTM and CDR2 is ANQGSEA. This CDR3 has 15 residues. CDR3 loop: CSVDVSGSFIHEQYF. CDR3 DNA sequence: TGCAGCGTTGACGTTAGCGGGAGTTTCATTCACGAGCAGTACTTC.

The chain recombines TRBV20-1 with TRBJ2-7; D is uncertain. Germline CDR1 and CDR2: DFQATT and SNEGSKA (reference sequence). V was shortened by 6 bases and J by 4 bases, with 10 bases between the two germline ends. The CDR3 has 11 residues. CDR3 DNA sequence: TGCAGTGCCCCCCGGAGTTACGAGCAGTACTTC. The encoded protein is CSAPRSYEQYF.

CDR3 in amino acids: CASGPRGRLTQYF. CDR3 sequence (DNA): TGTGCCAGCGGCCCGCGCGGGCGATTGACCCAGTACTTC. The chain uses TRBV12-3 or TRBV12-4 and TRBJ2-5; D is perhaps TRBD2 (5 bases). The germline V and J ends were trimmed by 8 bases and 7 bases, with 17 bases remaining between them. The CDR3 has 13 residues.

This clone appeared once. The V and J genes are TRBV5-1 and TRBJ1-2; D is undetermined. The CDR3 spans 16 residues. CDR1 is SGHRS and CDR2 is YFSETQ in the germline V gene. V was trimmed by 5 bases and J by 3 bases, leaving 20 bases between them. CDR3 coding DNA: TGCGCCAGCAGTCATGGGGTATCCGACGGGGACTATGGCTACACCTTC. It yields the protein CASSHGVSDGDYGYTF.

This chain connects TRBV7-2 to TRBJ1-1; D is unresolved. V was pared by 10 bases and J by 5 bases, with 11 bases between. Germline V lookup: CDR1 SGHTA, CDR2 FQGNSA. The CDR3 has 11 amino acids. The CDR3 is CATDRETEAFF. CDR3 coding DNA: TGTGCCACCGATCGAGAGACTGAAGCTTTCTTT.

The chain combines TRBV5-1 with TRBJ1-5; 9 bases are shared with TRBD1. Germline-derived CDR1 and CDR2 are SGHRS and YFSETQ. This CDR3 spans 15 amino acids. J gave up 0 bases and V 4 bases, and 2 bases lay outside the gene matches. Written as DNA, the CDR3 is TGCGCCAGCAGCAGGACAGGGGCTAGCAATCAGCCCCAGCATTTT. Amino acid sequence: CASSRTGASNQPQHF.